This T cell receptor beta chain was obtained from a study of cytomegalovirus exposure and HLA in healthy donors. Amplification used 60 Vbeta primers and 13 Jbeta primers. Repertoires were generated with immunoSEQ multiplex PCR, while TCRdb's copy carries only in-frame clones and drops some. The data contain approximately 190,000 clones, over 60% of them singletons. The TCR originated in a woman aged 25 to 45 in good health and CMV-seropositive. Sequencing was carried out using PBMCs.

CDR3: CASRLNTGELFF. In nucleotides, the CDR3 is TGTGCCAGCAGACTTAACACCGGGGAGCTGTTTTTT. This chain uses TRBV7-9 with TRBJ2-2; D is ambiguous. The V and J ends lost 6 bases and 2 bases respectively, with 4 bases between them. Per the germline V gene, CDR1 is SEHNR and CDR2 is FQNEAQ (reference sequence). The CDR3 runs to 12 residues.